This T cell receptor beta chain was identified during a study of Graves' ophthalmopathy and Graves' hyperthyroidism. Orbital computed tomography, together with clinical symptoms, serum thyroxine, TRAb and thyroid ultrasound, was used for diagnosis. Around 10 ml of fresh blood yielded the PBMCs by density gradient. V gave up 6 bases and J gave up 4 bases; unmatched junction bases: 3. CDR1 is ENHRY and CDR2 is SYGVKD in the germline V gene. The CDR3 sequence is 13 residues long. Amplification targeted the TCR beta CDR3 regions, with RNA transcripts as the source material. The first round was an RT-PCR with HTBI primers, and the second round was a multiplex PCR. TCRdb independently ran MiXCR on the multiplex PCR reads; one entry per CDR3 protein. There are 150,000 to 200,000 distinct CDR3 sequences in the sample; over 35% occur only once, and roughly 6% lies in the top ten. Study results and limitations: Using 13 signatures, a model distinguished ophthalmopathy from stable hyperthyroidism, reaching roughly 90% sensitivity and approximately 80% specificity. Most expanded clonotypes from thyroid (those above 0.001 frequency) were also found in blood.

This clonotype was detected ten times or more. Antigen: not known. Sequencing used peripheral blood. The chain has TRBV10-3 and TRBJ1-5; 7 nucleotides match TRBD1. The TCR originated in a woman in her forties with Graves' ophthalmopathy. The CDR3 region is CAISRDSNQPQHF. CDR3 nucleotides: TGTGCCATCAGCCGGGACAGTAATCAGCCCCAGCATTTT.